A selection of T cell receptor beta chains follows, all from one sample in a study of CD8 T cells in ankylosing spondylitis. TCRdb re-called the 5' RACE reads through MiXCR, storing one row per CDR3 protein. Here the sample spans about 66,000 distinct CDR3 sequences, 6.2% being singletons. Sequencing was done on a sample of synovial fluid, either unsorted or a sorted T cell fraction (not recorded which). The receptors here all came from a male donor with ankylosing spondylitis. Each CDR3 is given with its conserved first and last residue. D genes are given only for firm matches. Rows may omit the clone size; those that give it use once, few, many or a size class.

V,J,size,D,CDR3,DNA
TRBV20-1,TRBJ2-3,many,NA,CSAESTDTQYF,TGCAGTGCGGAAAGCACAGATACGCAGTATTTT
TRBV7-8,TRBJ2-7,NA,TRBD1,CASSLRGQGTSEQYF,TGTGCCAGCAGCTTAAGGGGACAGGGGACCTCCGAGCAGTACTTC
TRBV12-3/TRBV12-4,TRBJ2-7,many,TRBD1,CASRPQGATYEQYF,TGTGCCAGCAGGCCACAGGGGGCTACCTACGAGCAGTACTTC
TRBV4-3,TRBJ2-2,NA,TRBD2,CASSLAGGPGTGELFF,TGCGCCAGCAGCCTAGCGGGAGGGCCTGGGACCGGGGAGCTGTTTTTT
TRBV15,TRBJ2-7,few,NA,CATSRDLPRGYPYEQYF,TGTGCCACCAGCAGAGATCTCCCCAGAGGGTACCCCTACGAGCAGTACTTC
TRBV7-8,TRBJ1-1,NA,TRBD1,CASSPTGAYTEAFF,TGTGCCAGCAGCCCGACAGGGGCGTACACTGAAGCTTTCTTT
TRBV7-3,TRBJ2-1,many,TRBD2,CASSSSGRGSYNEQFF,TGTGCCAGCAGTTCTAGCGGGAGAGGTTCCTACAATGAGCAGTTCTTC
TRBV9,TRBJ2-3,few,TRBD1,CASSVGQGTDTQYF,TGTGCCAGCAGCGTGGGACAGGGCACAGATACGCAGTATTTT
TRBV5-1,TRBJ1-2,NA,NA,CASSIGQGLGGYTF,TGCGCCAGCAGTATCGGGCAGGGTTTGGGCGGCTACACCTTC
TRBV25-1,TRBJ2-2,many,TRBD2,CASSRPRTSGTGELFF,TGTGCCAGCAGTAGACCACGGACTAGCGGTACCGGGGAGCTGTTTTTT
TRBV9,TRBJ2-1,NA,NA,CASSVLAYNEQFF,TGTGCCAGCAGCGTTCTGGCTTACAATGAGCAGTTCTTC
TRBV6-1,TRBJ1-1,many,TRBD1,CASSGDRGLHTEAFF,TGTGCCAGCAGTGGGGACAGGGGACTACACACTGAAGCTTTCTTT
TRBV29-1,TRBJ1-5,many,TRBD1,CSVAEDRVNQPQHF,TGCAGCGTGGCTGAGGACAGGGTTAATCAGCCCCAGCATTTT
TRBV20-1,TRBJ1-6,few,NA,CSASFPGRDSPLHF,TGCAGTGCTAGTTTTCCGGGACGGGATTCACCCCTCCACTTT
TRBV2,TRBJ1-1,few,TRBD1,CASRTTGGRTEAFF,TGTGCCAGCAGAACGACAGGGGGAAGGACTGAAGCTTTCTTT
TRBV6-1,TRBJ1-2,many,NA,CASSEAGRARYTF,TGTGCCAGCAGTGAAGCGGGCAGGGCGCGCTACACCTTC
TRBV29-1,TRBJ1-2,many,NA,CSVGRLNYGYTF,TGCAGCGTCGGACGGCTTAACTATGGCTACACCTTC